These 20 T cell receptor beta chains originate from one sample sequenced in a study of shared clonotypes between healthy human individuals. Clones were sequenced by immunoSEQ multiplex PCR, and TCRdb holds only the in-frame ones, with some missing. The data contain 2.3 million or so clones, approximately 95% of them singletons. Sample: naive CD4+ T cells from PBMCs. Subset described: CD45RA+ positively selected. These receptor sequences come from a man younger than 35 in good health. Some clones in this sample may be carry-over from other donors' samples.

This clone occurred a few times. The V gene is TRBV7-2, the J gene TRBJ1-2; D unresolved. The CDR3 is 11 residues long. Germline-derived CDR1 and CDR2 are SGHTA and FQGNSA. V was trimmed by 0 bases and J by 7 bases, leaving 3 bases between them. CDR3 protein: CASSLAVGYTF. CDR3 in DNA: TGTGCCAGCAGCTTAGCGGTTGGCTACACCTTC.

This chain connects TRBV7-2 to TRBJ2-5; the D gene could be TRBD1 or TRBD2 (6 bases each). The CDR3 has 12 amino acids. The germline V and J ends were trimmed by 5 bases and 5 bases, with 9 bases remaining between them. The V gene's germline CDR1 is SGHTA and CDR2 FQGNSA. This CDR3 is CASSVGGETQYF. The CDR3 bases are TGTGCCAGCAGCGTAGGGGGGGAGACCCAGTACTTC.

V and J are TRBV7-9 and TRBJ2-5; tentatively, D is TRBD1 or TRBD2 (5 bases each). The CDR3 sequence is 16 residues long. The germline V gene has CDR1 SEHNR and CDR2 FQNEAQ (reference sequence). V dropped 4 bases and J dropped 3 bases, with 18 bases sitting between them. The CDR3 bases are TGTGCCAGCAGCTACCCCCTTGGGGGACCAAAAGAGACCCAGTACTTC. As protein: CASSYPLGGPKETQYF.

CDR3 sequence: CASSRTSSAETQYF. As DNA, the CDR3 is TGCGCCAGCAGCCGGACTAGTTCAGCCGAGACCCAGTACTTC. The gene calls are TRBV5-1 and TRBJ2-5; 7 nucleotides match TRBD2. The CDR3 consists of 14 residues. CDR1 and CDR2 from the germline V gene are SGHRS and YFSETQ. Losses at the gene ends were 4 bases for V and 5 bases for J; bases not matched to a gene: 8.

The chain joins TRBV6-5 to TRBJ2-2; 7 nucleotides align to TRBD1. Germline CDR1 reads MNHEY; CDR2 reads SVGAGI. With V trimmed by 6 bases and J by 2 bases, 6 bases remained unmatched. The CDR3 totals 15 residues. Written as DNA, the CDR3 is TGTGCCAGCAGCGCCTGGACAGGAAACACCGGGGAGCTGTTTTTT. The encoded protein is CASSAWTGNTGELFF.

The rearrangement joins TRBV7-3 to TRBJ2-7, with D perhaps matching TRBD2 (5 bases). The ends were cut back, 3 bases at V and 2 bases at J, with 11 bases in the middle. The CDR3 spans 14 residues. Germline CDR1 reads SGHTA; CDR2 reads FQGTGA. The CDR3 is CASSFPGSAYEQYF. CDR3 sequence (DNA): TGTGCCAGCAGCTTTCCGGGATCAGCCTACGAGCAGTACTTC.

This chain uses TRBV2 with TRBJ2-3; D remains ambiguous. The V and J ends lost 6 bases and 0 bases respectively, with 10 bases between them. The CDR3 has 14 amino acids. The V gene's germline CDR1 is SNHLY and CDR2 FYNNEI. In DNA form, the CDR3 reads TGTGCCAGCAGCGCAGTAGTGAGCACAGATACGCAGTATTTT. Its translation: CASSAVVSTDTQYF. The full variable domain, its missing parts supplied by reference TRBV2 and TRBJ2-3, is EPEVTQTPSHQVTQMGQEVILRCVPISNHLYFYWYRQILGQKVEFLVSFYNNEISEKSEIFDDQFSVERPDGSNFTLKIRSTKLEDSAMYFCASSAVVSTDTQYFGPGTRLTVL.

The chain is built from TRBV29-1 and TRBJ2-5, with D possibly being TRBD1 or TRBD2 (6 bases each). Germline-derived CDR1 and CDR2 are SQVTM and ANQGSEA. With 2 bases removed from V and 2 bases from J, the gap between germline ends came to 15 bases. The CDR3 extends over 15 amino acids. This CDR3 is CSVEKGGTGQETQYF. The CDR3 region has the DNA TGCAGCGTTGAAAAAGGGGGGACGGGACAAGAGACCCAGTACTTC.

This clone came up a few times. The chain is built from TRBV12-5 and TRBJ1-1, with TRBD1 as a possible D gene (6 bases). Germline V gene data show CDR1 as LGHNT and CDR2 as FRNRAP. V dropped 4 bases and J dropped 10 bases, with 13 bases sitting between them. The CDR3 totals 12 residues. CDR3 protein: CASGSSGGRAFF. The CDR3 DNA reads as TGTGCTAGTGGTTCCTCGGGGGGGCGAGCTTTCTTT.

This clone was recorded a few times. In DNA, the CDR3 is TGTGCCAGCAGGACAGGGGGCTATACTGAAGCTTTCTTT. This gives the protein CASRTGGYTEAFF. The chain employs TRBV13 and TRBJ1-1, with 10 positions matching TRBD1. Losses at the gene ends were 6 bases for V and 5 bases for J; bases not matched to a gene: 3. Per the germline V gene, CDR1 is PRHDT and CDR2 is FYEKMQ (reference sequence). The CDR3 spans 13 residues.

The rearrangement uses TRBV28 and TRBJ1-2; D remains unclear. Between the trimmed V and J ends, which lost 4 bases and 4 bases, there was a span of 13 bases. Germline V gene data show CDR1 as MDHEN and CDR2 as SYDVKM. This CDR3 has 14 residues. The CDR3 coding sequence is TGTGCCAGCAGTTCTGACGGGGTTGCCTATGGCTACACCTTC. This codes for CASSSDGVAYGYTF.

The J gene is TRBJ2-1, the V gene TRBV7-2; D uncertain. Trimming shortened V by 5 bases and J by 2 bases, and 7 bases separated the two germline ends. Germline assignment: CDR1 SGHTA and CDR2 FQGNSA. The CDR3 totals 13 residues. The CDR3: CASSHDPYNEQFF. CDR3 bases: TGTGCCAGCAGCCATGACCCCTACAATGAGCAGTTCTTC.

This chain links TRBV28 with TRBJ2-5; D possibly corresponds to TRBD2 (6 bases). The CDR3 has 15 amino acids. Germline CDR1 and CDR2: MDHEN and SYDVKM. V shed 7 bases and J shed 3 bases, with 18 bases lying between them. CDR3 nucleotides: TGTGCCAGCACGAAGGCTCGGGGGTGGAAAGAGACCCAGTACTTC. It is translated as CASTKARGWKETQYF.

This clone turned up a few times. V and J are TRBV9 and TRBJ1-3; 10 nucleotides match TRBD1. The V and J ends lost 0 bases and 0 bases, in that order; junction bases with no gene match: 0. The length of the CDR3 is 16 residues. CDR1 is SGDLS, CDR2 YYNGEE, per germline. Written as DNA, the CDR3 is TGTGCCAGCAGCGTAGGACAGGGGGCCTCTGGAAACACCATATATTTT. Protein: CASSVGQGASGNTIYF.

The chain uses TRBV11-2 and TRBJ2-3; weak D call: TRBD2 (5 bases). V was trimmed by 1 base and J by 0 bases, leaving 11 bases between them. This CDR3 contains 16 residues. Per germline, CDR1 SGHAT and CDR2 FQNNGV. CDR3 in amino acids: CASSLGWTASTDTQYF. The CDR3 bases are TGTGCCAGCAGCTTAGGTTGGACTGCTAGCACAGATACGCAGTATTTT.

This clone was detected a few times. The chain is built from TRBV11-1 and TRBJ1-1; no firm D call. CDR3 length: 13 residues. The V and J ends lost 6 bases and 0 bases respectively, with 8 bases between them. CDR1 is SGHAT and CDR2 is FQDESV in the germline V gene (reference sequence). CDR3 in DNA: TGTGCCAGCAGACCCCAGCTGAACACTGAAGCTTTCTTT. Its protein is CASRPQLNTEAFF.

As to this clone: The same CDR3 is also encoded by other DNA sequences in this sample. The V gene is TRBV5-1, the J gene TRBJ2-5; no clear D. The germline V gene encodes CDR1 SGHRS and CDR2 YFSETQ. V lost 2 bases and J lost 1, with 6 bases in between. The CDR3 length is 13 residues. The CDR3: CASSFGGQETQYF. The CDR3 nucleotides read TGCGCCAGCAGCTTCGGTGGCCAAGAGACCCAGTACTTC.

The V gene is TRBV10-3, the J gene TRBJ2-5; the match to TRBD2 covers 12 bases. Looked up from germline, CDR1 is ENHRY and CDR2 is SYGVKD. V lost 0 bases, J lost 1 base, and 0 bases stayed unmatched. This CDR3 is 16 amino acids long. CDR3 in amino acids: CAISESLAGGQETQYF. The CDR3 coding sequence is TGTGCCATCAGTGAGTCACTAGCGGGAGGCCAAGAGACCCAGTACTTC.

The chain uses TRBV5-1 and TRBJ2-7; D tentatively fits TRBD1 or TRBD2 (5 bases each). Germline assignment: CDR1 SGHRS and CDR2 YFSETQ. V lost 4 bases and J lost 3, with 14 bases in between. The CDR3 covers 14 residues. The CDR3 loop is CASSVDGTFYEQYF. The DNA of the CDR3 is TGCGCCAGCAGCGTGGACGGGACCTTCTACGAGCAGTACTTC.

This clone was detected once. Other DNA sequences in the same sample also yield this CDR3. The V gene is TRBV28, the J gene TRBJ2-7; tentative D call: TRBD1 (6 bases). Looked up from germline, CDR1 is MDHEN and CDR2 is SYDVKM. The CDR3 runs to 14 residues. V was clipped by 5 bases and J by 4 bases, with 15 bases between them. This CDR3 reads CASSPPGGGYEQYF. DNA of the CDR3: TGTGCCAGCAGTCCCCCTGGGGGCGGATACGAGCAGTACTTC.